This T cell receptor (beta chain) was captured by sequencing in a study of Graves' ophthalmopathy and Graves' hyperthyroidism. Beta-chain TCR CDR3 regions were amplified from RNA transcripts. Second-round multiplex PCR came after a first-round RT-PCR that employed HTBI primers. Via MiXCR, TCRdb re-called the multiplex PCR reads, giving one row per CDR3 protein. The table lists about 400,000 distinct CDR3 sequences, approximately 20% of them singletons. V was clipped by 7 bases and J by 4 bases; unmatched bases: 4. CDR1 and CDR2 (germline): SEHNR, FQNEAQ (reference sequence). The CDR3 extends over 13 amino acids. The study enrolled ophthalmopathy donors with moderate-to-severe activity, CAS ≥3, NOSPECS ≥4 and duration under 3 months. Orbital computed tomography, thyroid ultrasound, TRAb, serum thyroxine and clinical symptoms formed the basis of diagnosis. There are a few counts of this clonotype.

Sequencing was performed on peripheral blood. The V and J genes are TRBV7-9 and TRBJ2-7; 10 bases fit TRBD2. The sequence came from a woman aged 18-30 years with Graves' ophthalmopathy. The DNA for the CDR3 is TGTGCCAGCAACCGACTAGCGGGTTACGAGCAGTACTTC. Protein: CASNRLAGYEQYF.